This is a list of T cell receptor beta chains from one sample in a study of T cell responses to AZD1222 COVID-19 vaccine. Clones were sequenced by immunoSEQ multiplex PCR, and TCRdb holds only the in-frame ones, with some missing. Among over 150,000 clones listed, 90% were seen once. The sequenced sample was peripheral blood, obtained on day 0 of AZD1222 vaccination. All receptors come from an adult in good health. CDR3s include the opening cysteine and the closing phenylalanine or tryptophan. A D gene is named only where the DNA matches it firmly. Clone size is not always given. Where it is, it says once, few, many or a class for expanded clones.

NA	TRBV3-1/TRBV3-2	17	TRBJ1-1	once	TGTGCCAGCAGCCACATCGAGGTGGCAGGGACTAACACTGAAGCTTTCTTT	CASSHIEVAGTNTEAFF
NA	TRBV4-1	15	TRBJ1-5	NA	TGCGCCAGCAGCCAAACCGCCCTAACGGATCAGCCCCAGCATTTT	CASSQTALTDQPQHF
NA	TRBV11-3	15	TRBJ2-6	NA	TGTGCCAGCAGCTTCGGTGACTCTGGGGCCAACGTCCTGACTTTC	CASSFGDSGANVLTF
TRBD1	TRBV5-1	14	TRBJ1-5	NA	TGCGCCAGCAGCTTGGGACAGGGGGCATCCCTCCAGCATTTT	CASSLGQGASLQHF
NA	TRBV7-2	15	TRBJ2-5	NA	TGTGCCAGCAGCTTATTGCTGGTCCGAGGGGAGACCCAGTACTTC	CASSLLLVRGETQYF
NA	TRBV27	14	TRBJ2-1	NA	TGTGCCAGCAGTATGTATCAGGGGGGCAATGAGCAGTTCTTC	CASSMYQGGNEQFF
NA	TRBV5-1	14	TRBJ1-3	NA	TGCGCCAGCAGCTTGGACAGGAAAGGAAACACCATATATTTT	CASSLDRKGNTIYF
TRBD1	TRBV7-2	16	TRBJ2-1	NA	TGTGCCAGCACCTTTATCCGGGACAGGGCGAACAATGAGCAGTTCTTC	CASTFIRDRANNEQFF
TRBD1	TRBV19	15	TRBJ2-4	NA	TGTGCCAGTAGTACAGGGGGCCGAGCCAAAAACATTCAGTACTTC	CASSTGGRAKNIQYF
TRBD2	TRBV9	19	TRBJ2-1	NA	TGTGCCAGCAGCGCCCCGACTAGCGGGGGACCTCGGGACTACAATGAGCAGTTCTTC	CASSAPTSGGPRDYNEQFF
NA	TRBV7-8	14	TRBJ1-2	NA	TGTGCCAGCAGCTTAGATCCCTCTAACTATGGCTACACCTTC	CASSLDPSNYGYTF
NA	TRBV12-3/TRBV12-4	11	TRBJ2-7	NA	TGTGCCAGCAGGGCAACTCACGAGCAGTACTTC	CASRATHEQYF
NA	TRBV7-9	14	TRBJ1-4	NA	TGTGCCAGCAGCTTAGCGGGACGGGGTGAAAAACTGTTTTTT	CASSLAGRGEKLFF
TRBD1	TRBV4-1	15	TRBJ1-2	once	TGCGCCAGCAGCCCCAGACAGGGGGTAGACTATGGCTACACCTTC	CASSPRQGVDYGYTF
TRBD1	TRBV7-2	15	TRBJ1-1	NA	TGTGCCAGCACCCGCCGAGGGGGCGTCGCCACTGAAGCTTTCTTT	CASTRRGGVATEAFF
NA	TRBV29-1	14	TRBJ2-2	NA	TGCAGCGTTGCCGTCAGGCGGAACACCGGGGAGCTGTTTTTT	CSVAVRRNTGELFF
NA	TRBV13	14	TRBJ2-7	NA	TGTGCCAGCAGGTCTGGAATTGGCTCCTACGAGCAGTACTTC	CASRSGIGSYEQYF
TRBD2	TRBV4-2	16	TRBJ2-1	once	TGTGCCAGCAGCCAAGAAACTAGCGGGGGGGCTTGGGAGCAGTTCTTC	CASSQETSGGAWEQFF
NA	TRBV19	13	TRBJ1-3	NA	TGTGCCAGCCACAGAGGCTCTGGAAACACCATATATTTT	CASHRGSGNTIYF
NA	TRBV4-3	17	TRBJ1-3	NA	TGCGCCAGCAGCCAAGGGGAGTCCTCAAGCTCTGGAAACACCATATATTTT	CASSQGESSSSGNTIYF
TRBD1	TRBV7-9	15	TRBJ2-1	NA	TGTGCCAGCAGCTTAAGACAGGGGGCAAACAATGAGCAGTTCTTC	CASSLRQGANNEQFF
NA	TRBV2	15	TRBJ2-3	NA	TGTGCCAGCAGTCCCCGGGACGGAGGGACAGATACGCAGTATTTT	CASSPRDGGTDTQYF
NA	TRBV7-9	17	TRBJ1-2	NA	TGTGCCAGCGCTACAAGCTATCCGGGACAAACAAACTATGGCTACACCTTC	CASATSYPGQTNYGYTF
TRBD1	TRBV2	18	TRBJ1-5	NA	TGTGCCAGCAGTGAACGGGCAGGGGGCGGTTATAGCAATCAGCCCCAGCATTTT	CASSERAGGGYSNQPQHF
TRBD1	TRBV3-1/TRBV3-2	13	TRBJ1-2	NA	TGTGCCAGTCGCCAAGGACAGGTGCAAGGCTACACCTTC	CASRQGQVQGYTF
NA	TRBV1	16	TRBJ2-7	NA	TGCACCAGCGGACACCGGGACAGGGTAGTGTCCTACGAGCAGTACTTC	CTSGHRDRVVSYEQYF
NA	TRBV5-5	17	TRBJ1-5	NA	TGTGCCAGCAGCTTGTCCCCCCCAGGCGTTGGCAATCAGCCCCAGCATTTT	CASSLSPPGVGNQPQHF
TRBD2	TRBV3-1/TRBV3-2	15	TRBJ2-2	NA	TGTGCCAGCAGCCAAGTCCTAGCGGGGGCCGGGGAGCTGTTTTTT	CASSQVLAGAGELFF
TRBD1	TRBV5-4	15	TRBJ1-2	NA	TGTGCCAGCAGCCCCCCGGACAGGCCCCACCATGGCTACACCTTC	CASSPPDRPHHGYTF
TRBD1	TRBV6-5	15	TRBJ2-7	NA	TGTGCCAGCAGTCCTGGACAGGGGGCAACTTACGAGCAGTACTTC	CASSPGQGATYEQYF
NA	TRBV6-5	13	TRBJ2-5	NA	TGTGCCAGCAGTTACGACCTACAAGAGACCCAGTACTTC	CASSYDLQETQYF
NA	TRBV18	13	TRBJ2-5	NA	TGTGCCAGCTCACCGGAGGAGCTGGAGACCCAGTACTTC	CASSPEELETQYF
NA	TRBV9	15	TRBJ1-6	NA	TGTGCCAGCACCGCAGGGGATTTAGGGAATTCACCCCTCCACTTT	CASTAGDLGNSPLHF
NA	TRBV13	13	TRBJ1-2	NA	TGTGCCAGCAGCGCCGGAGGCGGCGCACAGTGCACCTTC	CASSAGGGAQCTF
TRBD1	TRBV5-5	19	TRBJ1-1	NA	TGTGCCAGCAGCTCCCGATCCGGACAGGGAATTACTTTGAACACTGAAGCTTTCTTT	CASSSRSGQGITLNTEAFF
NA	TRBV29-1	17	TRBJ2-5	NA	TGCAGCGTTGCCCCTCCGCTTGACCAGCCATCCCAAGAGACCCAGTACTTC	CSVAPPLDQPSQETQYF
NA	TRBV12-3/TRBV12-4	11	TRBJ1-1	NA	TGTGCCAGCAGTTTGGGGTTCGAAGCTTTCTTT	CASSLGFEAFF
NA	TRBV10-3	12	TRBJ2-5	once	TGTGCCATCAGTGAGTCCGGGGAGACCCAGTACTTC	CAISESGETQYF
TRBD1	TRBV15	18	TRBJ2-6	NA	TGTGCCACCAGCAGAGATTTCGGGACAGCCTCTGGGGCCAACGTCCTGACTTTC	CATSRDFGTASGANVLTF
TRBD1	TRBV6-5	15	TRBJ1-5	NA	TGTGCCAGCAAACAGGGGCCTTATAGCAATCAGCCCCAGCATTTT	CASKQGPYSNQPQHF
NA	TRBV7-2	19	TRBJ2-5	NA	TGTGCCAGCAGCTTAGCCTGGGGTCCCTTAGCGGCAACCCAAGAGACCCAGTACTTC	CASSLAWGPLAATQETQYF
TRBD2	TRBV7-6	18	TRBJ2-2	NA	TGTGCCAGCAGCTTAGGCGCTAGCGGGGGGGCGAACACCGGGGAGCTGTTTTTT	CASSLGASGGANTGELFF
NA	TRBV2	15	TRBJ1-4	once	TGTGCCAGCAGTGAGTCGGGGGGCGCTTATGAAAAACTGTTTTTT	CASSESGGAYEKLFF
NA	TRBV11-1	14	TRBJ2-7	NA	TGTGCCAGCAGCTTCGGCGGACAGACCTACGAGCAGTACTTC	CASSFGGQTYEQYF